The present T cell receptor beta chain was sequenced within a study of blood T cells in healthy people across ages. Germline V CDR1 and CDR2: MDHEN, SYDVKM. Unmatched junction bases numbered 6, after V lost 5 bases and J lost 3 bases. The CDR3 spans 15 residues. Then a second PCR, running roughly 6 to 12 cycles, was carried out with a sample-barcoded 5' primer and a J-beta primer mix. TCRdb independently ran MiXCR on the 5' RACE reads; one entry per CDR3 protein. The table includes 910,000 or so distinct CDR3 sequences, roughly 51% detected once. Comments on this clonotype: Its antigen is still unknown.

Study-wide results and caveats: Per-million-T-cell TCR beta diversity fell roughly linearly with age. Long-lived donors had more naive CD4+ cells and higher diversity than aged donors.

This clonotype was obtained from an older woman in good health. The chain is built from TRBV28 and TRBJ2-7; 11 bases match TRBD2. Sequencing was done on a sample of blood. The CDR3 coding sequence is TGTGCCAGCAGTCCCGGGACTAGCGGACACTACGAGCAGTACTTC. This sequence encodes CASSPGTSGHYEQYF. The entire variable domain, with the rest obtained from reference TRBV28 and TRBJ2-7, is as follows: DVKVTQSSRYLVKRTGEKVFLECVQDMDHENMFWYRQDPGLGLRLIYFSYDVKMKEKGDIPEGYSVSREKKERFSLILESASTNQTSMYLCASSPGTSGHYEQYFGPGTRLTVT.